The T cell receptor (beta chain) described here comes from a study of human T cells and chemical hapten exposure. Study findings and constraints: TCRs above 1 in 1000 frequency stayed constant with DPC sensitization.

TCRdb recomputed calls from the RACE reads with MiXCR, one row per CDR3 protein. The sample has around 67,000 distinct CDR3 sequences; 8.5% are singletons. CDR3 length: 18 residues. Deletions cut 0 bases from V and 5 bases from J, with 22 bases between. Per the germline V gene, CDR1 is SGDLS and CDR2 is YYNGEE. As for this clonotype: As yet, its antigen is unknown.

Sample time point: patch test 2, 6 weeks after DPC sensitization. The treatment here: therapeutic diphenylcyclopropenone sensitization with weekly scalp DPC. The receptor comes from a woman aged 45-65 years with alopecia areata. Some clones in this sample may be carry-over from other donors' samples. Sample: whole blood, taken in connection with sensitization to the hapten diphenylcyclopropenone (DPC). The rearrangement joins TRBV9 to TRBJ2-3; TRBD2 is a possible D gene (6 bases). CDR3 in DNA: TGTGCCAGCAGCGTAGCCTCCGGGACTTCCTACGTCGAAGATACGCAGTATTTT. Its translation: CASSVASGTSYVEDTQYF.